This TCR beta chain is from a study of T cells in Graves' hyperthyroidism and ophthalmopathy. As regards this clonotype: Its antigen is still unknown.

Regions amplified from RNA transcripts were the TCR beta CDR3 regions. Researchers ran a first-round RT-PCR on the TCR CDR3 using the HTBI primer set. TCRdb reanalysed the multiplex PCR reads using MiXCR and keeps one entry per CDR3 protein. This sample has 450,000 to 700,000 distinct CDR3 sequences, with 46% found just once. Study results and caveats: Ophthalmopathy was identified by the model a median roughly six months ahead of onset. Blood also held most thyroid clonotypes expanded beyond 0.001.

CDR3 length equals 18 residues. With 1 base clipped from V and 4 bases from J, the junction kept 12 bases outside the gene matches. The germline V gene encodes CDR1 SNHLY and CDR2 FYNNEI. Sequencing used peripheral blood or thyroid tissue (not recorded which). The V call is TRBV2, the J call TRBJ1-2, with 10 bases fitting TRBD1. The receptor was isolated from an adult woman with Graves' disease, either hyperthyroidism or ophthalmopathy (not recorded which). CDR3 residues: CASSEGVSARTGGYGYTF. The DNA of the CDR3 is TGTGCCAGCAGTGAAGGGGTTTCGGCAAGGACAGGGGGCTATGGCTACACCTTC.